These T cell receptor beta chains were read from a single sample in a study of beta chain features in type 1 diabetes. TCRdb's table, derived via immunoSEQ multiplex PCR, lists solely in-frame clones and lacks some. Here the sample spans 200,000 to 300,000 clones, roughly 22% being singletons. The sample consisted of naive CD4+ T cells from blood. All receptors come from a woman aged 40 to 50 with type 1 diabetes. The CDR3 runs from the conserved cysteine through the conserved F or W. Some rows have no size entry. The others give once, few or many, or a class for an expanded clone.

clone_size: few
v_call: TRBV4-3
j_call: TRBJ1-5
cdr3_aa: CASSQDVPGPNQPQHF

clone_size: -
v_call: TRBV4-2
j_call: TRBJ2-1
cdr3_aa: CASSQAGVGQFF

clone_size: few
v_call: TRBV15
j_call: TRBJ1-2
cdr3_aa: CATSRDFTVANYGYTF

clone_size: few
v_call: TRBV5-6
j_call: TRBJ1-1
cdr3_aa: CASSPPTENTEAFF

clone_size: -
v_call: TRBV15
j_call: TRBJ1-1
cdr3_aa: CATSEPPGQGALNTEAFF

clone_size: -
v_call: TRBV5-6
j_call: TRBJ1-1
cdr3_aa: CASSSSLTLNTEAFF

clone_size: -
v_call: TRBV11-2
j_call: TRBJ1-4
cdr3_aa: CASSRTDAEKLFF

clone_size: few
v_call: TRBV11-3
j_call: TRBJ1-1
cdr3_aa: CASSFRLNTEAFF

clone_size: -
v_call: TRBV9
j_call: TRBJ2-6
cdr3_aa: CASSVVDRRSSGANVLTF

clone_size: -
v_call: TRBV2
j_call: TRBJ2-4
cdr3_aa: CASSLGQRNIQYF

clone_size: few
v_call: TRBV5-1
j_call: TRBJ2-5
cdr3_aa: CASSLSGGQETQYF

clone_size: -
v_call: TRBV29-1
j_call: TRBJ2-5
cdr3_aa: CSVDGAGEVETQYF

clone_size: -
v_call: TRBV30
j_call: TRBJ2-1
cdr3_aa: CAWTRWGLADNEQFF

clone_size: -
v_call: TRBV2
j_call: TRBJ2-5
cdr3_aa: CASRLDRGLQETQYF

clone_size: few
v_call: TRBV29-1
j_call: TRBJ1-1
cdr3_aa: CSVASRLRGEAFF

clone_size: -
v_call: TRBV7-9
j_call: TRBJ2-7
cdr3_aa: CASSLGLVPYEQYF

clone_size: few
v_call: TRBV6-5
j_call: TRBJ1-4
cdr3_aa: CASRTWGTGDEKLFF

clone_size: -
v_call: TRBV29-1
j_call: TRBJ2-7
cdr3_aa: CSVEDSWGSNEQYF

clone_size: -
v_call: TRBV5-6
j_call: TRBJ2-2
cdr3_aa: CATTSENTGELFF

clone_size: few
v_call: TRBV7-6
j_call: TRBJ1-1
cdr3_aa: CASSLTVNTEAFF

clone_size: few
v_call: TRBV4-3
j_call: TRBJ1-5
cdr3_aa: CASSQDSQGRQPQHF

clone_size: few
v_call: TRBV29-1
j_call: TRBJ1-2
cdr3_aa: CSVEDQAGANYGYTF

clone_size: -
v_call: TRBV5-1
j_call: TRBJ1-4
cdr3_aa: CASSLGLGGEKLFF

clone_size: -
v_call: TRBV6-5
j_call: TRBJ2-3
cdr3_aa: CASRQTFADTQYF

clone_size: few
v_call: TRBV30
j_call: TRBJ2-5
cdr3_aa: CAWSDWGLAPGGETQYF

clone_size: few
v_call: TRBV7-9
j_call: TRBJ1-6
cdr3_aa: CASNSQGASPLHF

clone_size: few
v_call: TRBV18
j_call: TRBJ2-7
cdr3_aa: CASSPRAGTGTYEQYF

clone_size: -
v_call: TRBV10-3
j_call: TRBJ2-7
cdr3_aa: CAIRDTRGQTYEQYF

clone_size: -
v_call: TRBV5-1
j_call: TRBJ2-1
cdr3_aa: CASSSVTGSGEQFF

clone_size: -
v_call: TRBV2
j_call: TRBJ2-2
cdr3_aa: CASSPQNTGELFF

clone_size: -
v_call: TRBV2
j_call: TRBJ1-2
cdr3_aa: CASRVKLHTF

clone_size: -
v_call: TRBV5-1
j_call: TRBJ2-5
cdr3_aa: CASSLVAQLQETQYF

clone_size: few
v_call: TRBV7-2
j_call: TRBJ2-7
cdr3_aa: CASSPSGLAAYEQYF

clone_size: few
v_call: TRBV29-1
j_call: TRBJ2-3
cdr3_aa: CSVALRLTDTQYF

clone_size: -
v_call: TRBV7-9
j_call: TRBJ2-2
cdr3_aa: CASSPDRGRSTGELFF

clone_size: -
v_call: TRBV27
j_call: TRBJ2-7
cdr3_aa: CASSYGYRYEQYF

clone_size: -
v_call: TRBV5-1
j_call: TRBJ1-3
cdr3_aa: CASSPTVSGNTIYF

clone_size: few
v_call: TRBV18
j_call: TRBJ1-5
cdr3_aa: CASSPADSNQPQHF

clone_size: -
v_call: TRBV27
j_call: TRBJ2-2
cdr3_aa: CASSPGHASYTGELFF

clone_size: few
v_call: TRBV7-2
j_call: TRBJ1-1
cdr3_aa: CASTQGRGTEAFF

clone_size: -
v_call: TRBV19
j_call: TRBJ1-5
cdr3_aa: CASSEDRSPQPQHF

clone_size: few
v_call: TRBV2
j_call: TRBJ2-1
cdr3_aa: CASGGGLADNEQFF

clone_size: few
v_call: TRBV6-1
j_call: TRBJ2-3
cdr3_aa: CASSEPGLESPQYF

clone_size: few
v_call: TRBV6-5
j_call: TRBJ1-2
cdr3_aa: CASSRDRGDYGYTF

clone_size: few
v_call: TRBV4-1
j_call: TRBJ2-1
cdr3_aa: CASSHTPLGLAGGHEQFF

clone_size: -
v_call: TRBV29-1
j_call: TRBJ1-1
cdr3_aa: CSGGRPGTNTEAFF

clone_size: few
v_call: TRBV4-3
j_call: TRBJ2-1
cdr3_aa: CASSQDRDIAALSYNEQFF

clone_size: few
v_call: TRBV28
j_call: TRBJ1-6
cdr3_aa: CASSFDRGNSPLHF

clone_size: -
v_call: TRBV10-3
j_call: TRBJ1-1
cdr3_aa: CAISPTGDTEAFF